The 17 T cell receptor beta chains presented below share a single source sample, sequenced in a study of shared clonotypes between healthy human individuals. Terminally differentiated effector memory CD45RA+ cells were left out of the naive CD8 fraction, which was CD45RO-negative and positively selected for CCR7. The data were produced by immunoSEQ multiplex PCR, yet TCRdb's version contains in-frame clones alone and is incomplete. The sample holds about 870,000 clones, 90% to 95% seen once. The specimen was naive CD8+ T cells sorted from blood. These receptor sequences come from a man aged 30 to 39 in good health.

This clone was counted once. The chain links TRBV29-1 to TRBJ1-2, with unresolved D. Deletions cut 6 bases from V and 3 bases from J, with 17 bases between. Germline V gives CDR1 SQVTM, CDR2 ANQGSEA. CDR3 size: 14 residues. DNA for the CDR3: TGCAGCGTCCCGACGGAGGTAACGCACTATGGCTACACCTTC. Translating gives CSVPTEVTHYGYTF.

This chain connects TRBV7-9 to TRBJ2-1, with 11 positions matching TRBD2. The length of the CDR3 is 15 residues. Germline values: CDR1 SEHNR, CDR2 FQNEAQ (reference sequence). Germline trimming cut 6 bases from V and 4 bases from J; bases unmatched to any gene: 5. The CDR3 DNA reads TGTGCCAGCAGATCGACTAGCGGGGTTTACAATGAGCAGTTCTTC. This translates into CASRSTSGVYNEQFF.

The gene calls are TRBV5-1 and TRBJ2-2, with D possibly being TRBD1 (5 bases). The CDR3 covers 15 residues. Looked up from germline, CDR1 is SGHRS and CDR2 is YFSETQ. V was shortened by 0 bases and J by 0 bases, with 6 bases between the two germline ends. This CDR3 reads CASSLGQSNTGELFF. CDR3 DNA: TGCGCCAGCAGCTTGGGACAGTCGAACACCGGGGAGCTGTTTTTT.

This chain connects TRBV7-9 to TRBJ2-4; possible D gene TRBD2, 5 bases. CDR3 length equals 16 residues. Deletions cut 5 bases from V and 0 bases from J, with 14 bases between. Germline V gene data show CDR1 as SEHNR and CDR2 as FQNEAQ (reference sequence). DNA of the CDR3: TGTGCCAGCAGCCCTCCAGAGCGGCTAGCCAAAAACATTCAGTACTTC. Translating gives CASSPPERLAKNIQYF.

This chain's CDR3 is CASSRDGGYEQYF. In DNA form, the CDR3 reads TGTGCCAGTAGTAGGGACGGGGGTTACGAGCAGTACTTC. This chain joins TRBV27 and TRBJ2-7; TRBD2 is a possible D gene (6 bases). In germline, CDR1 is MNHEY, CDR2 SMNVEV (reference sequence). The CDR3 has 13 residues. Deletions cut 9 bases from V and 4 bases from J, with 16 bases between.

For this clone: The junction shows a germline mismatch at one end, possibly a read error. This chain connects TRBV7-8 to TRBJ2-1; 11 bases map to TRBD2. Looked up from germline, CDR1 is SGHVS and CDR2 is FQNEAQ. This CDR3 region has 15 residues. The CDR3 here is CASSLGTSGNNEQFF. The DNA of the CDR3 is TGTGCCAGCAGTTTAGGGACTAGCGGAAACAATGAGCAGTTCTTC.

The chain has TRBV7-9 and TRBJ2-7; no reliable D call. CDR1 and CDR2 (germline): SEHNR, FQNEAQ (reference sequence). This CDR3 has 17 residues. Trimming removed 4 bases at V and 4 bases at J, with 23 bases between. The CDR3 region has the DNA TGTGCCAGCAGCTCTGACGCTAGAGAGACGGTAGCATACGAGCAGTACTTC. It yields the protein CASSSDARETVAYEQYF.

This chain uses TRBV28 with TRBJ2-5, with D possibly being TRBD2 (5 bases). V was cut by 7 bases and J by 3 bases, with 15 bases left in between. Germline V gene data show CDR1 as MDHEN and CDR2 as SYDVKM. CDR3 size: 14 residues. CDR3 nucleotide sequence: TGTGCCAGCACGATTAGCGTGGCCAAAGAGACCCAGTACTTC. Its protein product is CASTISVAKETQYF.

This clone occurred a few times. Other DNA variants within this sample encode the same CDR3. This chain links TRBV14 with TRBJ2-1; D call uncertain. The CDR3 runs to 13 residues. Trimming shortened V by 4 bases and J by 7 bases, and 11 bases separated the two germline ends. CDR1 is SGHDN and CDR2 is FVKESK in the germline V gene. The chain's CDR3 is CASSPYGGNEQFF. Written as DNA, the CDR3 is TGTGCCAGCAGCCCCTACGGTGGGAATGAGCAGTTCTTC.

This chain links TRBV5-1 with TRBJ2-1; TRBD2 might be the D (6 bases). CDR1 SGHRS and CDR2 YFSETQ come from the germline V gene. Deletions cut 0 bases from V and 7 bases from J, with 17 bases between. This CDR3 is built from 16 residues. CDR3 bases: TGCGCCAGCAGCTTGGCCGAGGGACTCTTGGGGAATGAGCAGTTCTTC. Translating it yields CASSLAEGLLGNEQFF. The full variable domain, its missing parts supplied by reference TRBV5-1 and TRBJ2-1, is KAGVTQTPRYLIKTRGQQVTLSCSPISGHRSVSWYQQTPGQGLQFLFEYFSETQRNKGNFPGRFSGRQFSNSRSEMNVSTLELGDSALYLCASSLAEGLLGNEQFFGPGTRLTVL.

The V call is TRBV28, the J call TRBJ2-3, with 7 bases aligning to TRBD1. This CDR3 has 14 amino acids. CDR1 is MDHEN, CDR2 SYDVKM, per germline. Germline trimming cut 3 bases from V and 3 bases from J; bases unmatched to any gene: 3. CDR3 bases: TGTGCCAGCAGTTTGAGACAGGGAACAGATACGCAGTATTTT. Its protein is CASSLRQGTDTQYF.

V is TRBV9 and J is TRBJ1-2, with D hard to call. The germline gives CDR1 SGDLS, CDR2 YYNGEE. Trimming removed 6 bases at V and 2 bases at J, with 11 bases between. The CDR3 length is 13 residues. CDR3 coding DNA: TGTGCCAGCACTCTGGCCGAAAACTATGGCTACACCTTC. The encoded protein is CASTLAENYGYTF.

This sequence joins TRBV29-1 and TRBJ2-5, with no clear D. Trimming took 4 bases from V and 5 from J, leaving 14 bases between them. This CDR3 has 13 amino acids. Germline V gives CDR1 SQVTM, CDR2 ANQGSEA. The CDR3 region has the DNA TGCAGCGTTGGAGGAAGGCAGGCCGAGACCCAGTACTTC. Translating it yields CSVGGRQAETQYF. The variable domain in full, completed from reference TRBV29-1 and TRBJ2-5, reads SAVISQKPSRDICQRGTSLTIQCQVDSQVTMMFWYRQQPGQSLTLIATANQGSEATYESGFVIDKFPISRPNLTFSTLTVSNMSPEDSSIYLCSVGGRQAETQYFGPGTRLLVL.

The CDR3 nucleotides read TGCGCCAGCAGCCAAGAAAGGAACTCCTACAATGAGCAGTTCTTC. Amino acid sequence: CASSQERNSYNEQFF. The genes are TRBV4-1 and TRBJ2-1; no clear D gene. V was cut by 0 bases and J by 0 bases, with 6 bases left in between. Germline values: CDR1 MGHRA, CDR2 YSYEKL. This CDR3 is 15 amino acids long.

J is TRBJ2-5 and V is TRBV29-1; D might be TRBD1 or TRBD2, each matching 6 bases. This CDR3 contains 15 residues. V lost 7 bases and J 5 bases, leaving 23 bases between the germline ends. Germline V gives CDR1 SQVTM, CDR2 ANQGSEA. CDR3 in amino acids: CSARDLSQRGETQYF. The DNA of the CDR3 is TGCAGCGCGAGGGACTTATCTCAAAGGGGGGAGACCCAGTACTTC.

This clone occurred once. This chain connects TRBV19 to TRBJ2-4; weak D call: TRBD1 (5 bases). The V end was cut by 2 bases, the J end by 2 bases, with 25 bases between. The CDR3 runs to 20 residues. Germline assignment: CDR1 LNHDA and CDR2 SQIVND (reference sequence). The CDR3 DNA is TGTGCCAGTAGTATACCTCCCTTCGGACACCAGGCCTCTTCCAAAAACATTCAGTACTTC. As protein: CASSIPPFGHQASSKNIQYF.

The genes are TRBV28 and TRBJ1-5; no clear D gene. The length of the CDR3 is 17 residues. Trimming removed 6 bases at V and 9 bases at J, with 27 bases between. Germline lookup yields CDR1 MDHEN and CDR2 SYDVKM. The CDR3 is CASSRPSLEGLVRPQHF. In DNA form, the CDR3 reads TGTGCCAGCAGCCGGCCGTCGCTCGAGGGATTGGTGAGGCCCCAGCATTTT. Complete variable domain (other parts from reference TRBV28 and TRBJ1-5): DVKVTQSSRYLVKRTGEKVFLECVQDMDHENMFWYRQDPGLGLRLIYFSYDVKMKEKGDIPEGYSVSREKKERFSLILESASTNQTSMYLCASSRPSLEGLVRPQHFGDGTRLSIL.